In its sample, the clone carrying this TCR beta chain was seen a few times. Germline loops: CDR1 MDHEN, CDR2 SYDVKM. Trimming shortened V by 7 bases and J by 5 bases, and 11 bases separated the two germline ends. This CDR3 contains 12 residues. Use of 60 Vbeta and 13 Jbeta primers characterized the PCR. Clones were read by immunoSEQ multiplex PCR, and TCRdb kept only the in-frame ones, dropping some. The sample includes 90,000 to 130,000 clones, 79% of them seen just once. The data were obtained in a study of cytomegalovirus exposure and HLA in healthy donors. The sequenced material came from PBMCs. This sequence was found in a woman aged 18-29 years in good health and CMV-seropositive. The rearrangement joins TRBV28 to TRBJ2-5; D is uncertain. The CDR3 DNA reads TGTGCCAGCAATGGCCGACTGGAGACCCAGTACTTC. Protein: CASNGRLETQYF.